Listed below are T cell receptor beta chains from one sample, sequenced in a study of Graves' ophthalmopathy and Graves' hyperthyroidism. TCRdb used MiXCR to reprocess the multiplex PCR reads, holding one entry per CDR3 protein. Among 350,000 to 450,000 distinct CDR3 sequences listed, about 17% were seen once. Sequenced sample: peripheral blood. These receptors came from a woman between 18 and 29 years old with Graves' ophthalmopathy. The CDR3 runs from the conserved cysteine through the conserved F or W. D genes are given only for firm matches. A row's size may be missing; if present it is once, few, many or a size class.

cdr3_aa cdr3_nt v_call d_call j_call clone_size
CASSSTGWELNGYTF TGTGCCAGCAGTTCGACAGGGTGGGAATTGAATGGCTACACCTTC TRBV11-1 TRBD1 TRBJ1-2 many
CASSSATAAYEQYF TGTGCCAGCAGTTCCGCGACAGCCGCTTACGAGCAGTACTTC TRBV12-3/TRBV12-4 - TRBJ2-7 many
CASSRRLASGDGELFF TGTGCCAGCAGCCGTCGACTAGCCTCCGGGGACGGGGAGCTGTTTTTT TRBV7-6 TRBD2 TRBJ2-2 many
CASSPPLTGGEETQYF TGTGCCAGCAGCCCCCCCCTAACGGGCGGGGAGGAGACCCAGTACTTC TRBV7-9 - TRBJ2-5 many
CASSLATGFGYTF TGTGCCAGCAGTTTAGCGACAGGTTTCGGCTACACCTTC TRBV12-3/TRBV12-4 - TRBJ1-2 many
CASSSTGANQPQHF TGTGCCAGCAGCTCGACAGGGGCAAATCAGCCCCAGCATTTT TRBV7-2 TRBD1 TRBJ1-5 many
CASTKRGVNEQYF TGTGCCAGCACCAAAAGAGGGGTTAACGAGCAGTACTTC TRBV7-2 - TRBJ2-7 many
CASSGQGENQPQHF TGTGCCAGCAGCGGACAGGGTGAGAATCAGCCCCAGCATTTT TRBV2 TRBD1 TRBJ1-5 -
CASTISGGAGNTIYF TGTGCCAGCACGATATCAGGGGGGGCTGGAAACACCATATATTTT TRBV28 TRBD1 TRBJ1-3 many
CASSIQRKETQYF TGTGCCAGCAGTATACAGAGAAAAGAGACCCAGTACTTC TRBV6-5 - TRBJ2-5 once
CATAGRERQETQYF TGTGCCACCGCGGGAAGGGAGCGCCAAGAGACCCAGTACTTC TRBV24-1 - TRBJ2-5 many
CSASRVNGPQHF TGCAGTGCTAGCAGGGTGAATGGGCCCCAGCATTTT TRBV20-1 - TRBJ1-5 many
CASSIAGTSRYEQYF TGTGCCAGTAGTATAGCCGGGACTAGTAGGTACGAGCAGTACTTC TRBV19 TRBD2 TRBJ2-7 many
CASRRGIPQETQYF TGTGCCAGCCGCCGCGGGATACCACAAGAGACCCAGTACTTC TRBV28 - TRBJ2-5 many
CANPRERSDEQYF TGTGCCAATCCCCGTGAGCGATCGGACGAGCAGTACTTC TRBV6-1 - TRBJ2-7 many
CASSEDSLVQPQHF TGTGCCAGCTCAGAAGACAGTTTGGTTCAGCCCCAGCATTTT TRBV18 - TRBJ1-5 many
CASSPQQGIKTEQFF TGTGCCAGCAGCCCACAACAGGGAATTAAGACTGAGCAGTTCTTC TRBV11-2 - TRBJ2-1 many